Detailed here is one T cell receptor (beta chain). Trimming removed 6 bases at V and 9 bases at J, with 12 bases between. This CDR3 region has 11 residues. The sample is drawn from a study of T-cell reconstitution after alpha-beta-depleted transplantation in children. The authors prepared the TCRbeta library with unique molecular identifiers. TCRdb reprocessed the PCR reads with MiXCR, giving one entry per CDR3 protein. The data show 250,000 to 350,000 distinct CDR3 sequences, more than 9% seen once. The sequence was collected from a human donor who donated a stem cell graft to a child with SCID. The V and J genes are TRBV12-3 or TRBV12-4 and TRBJ2-7, with D uncertain. Sequencing was performed on PBMCs from the stem cell graft donor, taken from the stem cell graft. This chain's CDR3 is CASSYSHGQYF. The CDR3 DNA reads TGTGCCAGCAGCTACTCCCATGGGCAGTACTTC.